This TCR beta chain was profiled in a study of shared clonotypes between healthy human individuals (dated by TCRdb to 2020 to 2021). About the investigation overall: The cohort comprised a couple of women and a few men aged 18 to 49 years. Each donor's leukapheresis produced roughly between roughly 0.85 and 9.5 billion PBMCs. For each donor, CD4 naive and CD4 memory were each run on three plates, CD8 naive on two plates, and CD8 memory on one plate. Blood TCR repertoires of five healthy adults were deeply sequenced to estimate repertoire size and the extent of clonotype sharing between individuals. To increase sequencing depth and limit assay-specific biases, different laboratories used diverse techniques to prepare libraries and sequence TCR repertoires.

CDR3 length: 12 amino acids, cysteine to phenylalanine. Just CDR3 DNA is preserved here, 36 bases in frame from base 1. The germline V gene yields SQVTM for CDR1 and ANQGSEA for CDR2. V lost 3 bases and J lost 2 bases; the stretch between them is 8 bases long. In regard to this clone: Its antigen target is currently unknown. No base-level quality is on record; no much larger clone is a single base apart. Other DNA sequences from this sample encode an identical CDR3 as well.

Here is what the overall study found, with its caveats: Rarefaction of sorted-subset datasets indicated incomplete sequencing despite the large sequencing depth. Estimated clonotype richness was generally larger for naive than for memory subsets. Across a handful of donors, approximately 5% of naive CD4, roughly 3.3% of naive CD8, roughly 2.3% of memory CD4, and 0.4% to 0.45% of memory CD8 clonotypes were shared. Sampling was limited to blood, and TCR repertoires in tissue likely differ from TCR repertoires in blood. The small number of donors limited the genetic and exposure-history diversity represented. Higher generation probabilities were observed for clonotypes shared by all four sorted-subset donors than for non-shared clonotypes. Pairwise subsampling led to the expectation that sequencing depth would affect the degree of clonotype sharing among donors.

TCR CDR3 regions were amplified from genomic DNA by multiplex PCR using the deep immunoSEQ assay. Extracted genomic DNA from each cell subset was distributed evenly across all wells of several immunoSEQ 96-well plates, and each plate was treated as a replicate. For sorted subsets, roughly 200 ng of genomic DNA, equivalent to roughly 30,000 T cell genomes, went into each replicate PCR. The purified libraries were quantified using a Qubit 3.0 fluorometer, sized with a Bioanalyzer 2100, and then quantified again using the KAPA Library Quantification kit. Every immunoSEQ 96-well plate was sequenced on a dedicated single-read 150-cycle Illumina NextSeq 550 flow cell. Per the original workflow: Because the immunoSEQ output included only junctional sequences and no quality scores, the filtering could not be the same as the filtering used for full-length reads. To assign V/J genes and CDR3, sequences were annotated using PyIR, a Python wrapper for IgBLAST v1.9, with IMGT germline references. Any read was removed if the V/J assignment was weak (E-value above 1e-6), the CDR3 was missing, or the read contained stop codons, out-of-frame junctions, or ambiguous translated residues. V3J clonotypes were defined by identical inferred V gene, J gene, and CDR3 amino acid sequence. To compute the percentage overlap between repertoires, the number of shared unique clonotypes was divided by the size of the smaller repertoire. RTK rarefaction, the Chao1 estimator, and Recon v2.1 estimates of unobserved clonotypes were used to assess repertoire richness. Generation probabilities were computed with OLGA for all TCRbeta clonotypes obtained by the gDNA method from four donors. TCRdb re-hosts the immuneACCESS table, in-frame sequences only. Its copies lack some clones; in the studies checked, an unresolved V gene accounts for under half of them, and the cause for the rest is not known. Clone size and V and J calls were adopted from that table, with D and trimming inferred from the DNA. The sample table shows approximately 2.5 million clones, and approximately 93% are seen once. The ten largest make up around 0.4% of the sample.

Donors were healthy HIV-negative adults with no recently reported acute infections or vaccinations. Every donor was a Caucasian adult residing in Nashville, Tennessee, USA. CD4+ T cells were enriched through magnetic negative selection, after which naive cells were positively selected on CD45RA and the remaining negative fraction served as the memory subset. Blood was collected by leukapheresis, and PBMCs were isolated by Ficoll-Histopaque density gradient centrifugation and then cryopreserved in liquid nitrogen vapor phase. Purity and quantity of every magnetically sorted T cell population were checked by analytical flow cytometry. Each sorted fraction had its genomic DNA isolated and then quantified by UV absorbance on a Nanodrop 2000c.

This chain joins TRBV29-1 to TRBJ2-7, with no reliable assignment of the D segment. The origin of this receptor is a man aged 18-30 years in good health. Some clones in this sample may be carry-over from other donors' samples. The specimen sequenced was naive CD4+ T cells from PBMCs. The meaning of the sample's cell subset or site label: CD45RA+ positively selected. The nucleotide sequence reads TGCAGCGTTGAGGATTCCACCTACGAGCAGTACTTC. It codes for CSVEDSTYEQYF.